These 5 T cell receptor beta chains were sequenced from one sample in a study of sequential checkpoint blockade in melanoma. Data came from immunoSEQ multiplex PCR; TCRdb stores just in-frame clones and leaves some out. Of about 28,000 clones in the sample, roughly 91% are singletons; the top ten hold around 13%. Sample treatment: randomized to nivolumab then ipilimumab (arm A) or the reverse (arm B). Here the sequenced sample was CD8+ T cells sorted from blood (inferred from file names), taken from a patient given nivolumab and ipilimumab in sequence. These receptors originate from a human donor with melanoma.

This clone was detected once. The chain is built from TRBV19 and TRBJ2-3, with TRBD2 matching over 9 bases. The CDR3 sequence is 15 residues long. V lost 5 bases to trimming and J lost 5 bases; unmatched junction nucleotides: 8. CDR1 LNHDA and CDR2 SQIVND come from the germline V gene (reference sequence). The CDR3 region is CASSAGTSPGDTQYF. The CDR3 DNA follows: TGTGCCAGTAGTGCCGGGACTAGCCCCGGAGATACGCAGTATTTT.

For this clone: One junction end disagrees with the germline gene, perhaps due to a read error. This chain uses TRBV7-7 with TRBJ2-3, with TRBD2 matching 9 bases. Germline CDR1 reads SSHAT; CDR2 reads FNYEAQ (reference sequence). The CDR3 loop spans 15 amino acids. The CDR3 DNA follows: TGTGCTAGCACCCTGGGGACTAGCTCGACAGATACGCAGTATTTT. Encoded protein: CASTLGTSSTDTQYF.

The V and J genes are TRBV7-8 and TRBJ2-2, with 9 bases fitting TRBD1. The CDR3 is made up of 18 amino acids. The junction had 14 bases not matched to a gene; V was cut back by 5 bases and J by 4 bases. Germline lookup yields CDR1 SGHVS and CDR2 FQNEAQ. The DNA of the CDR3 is TGTGCCAGCAGCGCCATCCTGTCCGGGACAGGGTCCACCGGGGAGCTGTTTTTT. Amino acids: CASSAILSGTGSTGELFF.

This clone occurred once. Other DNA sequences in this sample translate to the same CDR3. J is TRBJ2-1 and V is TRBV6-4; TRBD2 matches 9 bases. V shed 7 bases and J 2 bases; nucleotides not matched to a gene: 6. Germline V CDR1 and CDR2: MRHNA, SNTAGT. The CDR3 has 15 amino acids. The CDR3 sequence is CASTLAGGPYNEQFF. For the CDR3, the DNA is TGTGCCAGCACCTTGGCGGGGGGGCCCTACAATGAGCAGTTCTTC.

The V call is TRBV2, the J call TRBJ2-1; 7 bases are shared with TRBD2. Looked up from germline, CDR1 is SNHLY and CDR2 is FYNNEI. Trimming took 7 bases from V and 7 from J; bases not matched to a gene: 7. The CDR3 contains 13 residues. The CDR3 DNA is TGTGCCAGCACCGGGAGGCTCTCTAATGAGCAGTTCTTC. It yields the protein CASTGRLSNEQFF.